One and the same sample provided the 23 T cell receptor beta chains below, sequenced in a study of cytomegalovirus exposure and HLA in healthy donors. The PCR had 60 Vbeta and 13 Jbeta primers. TCRdb's copy holds only in-frame clones and misses some; the assay was immunoSEQ multiplex PCR. The top ten hold around 2.2% of the sample, which has about 120,000 clones, under 90% seen once. Specimen: PBMCs. These receptors came from a woman between 40 and 55 years old in good health and CMV-seronegative.

About this clone itself: Sequence at one end of the junction differs from germline and may be a read error. This same CDR3 is encoded by further DNA sequences in the sample. The chain carries TRBV5-1 and TRBJ1-1, with TRBD1 matching over 7 bases. The CDR3 covers 15 residues. CDR1 and CDR2 (germline): SGHRS, YFSETQ. The CDR3: CASRANRGMRAEAFF. As DNA, the CDR3 is TGTGCCAGCAGGGCAAACAGGGGTATGAGGGCTGAAGCTTTCTTT.

The gene calls are TRBV5-4 and TRBJ1-4; D unclear. Trimming took off 0 bases at V and 5 bases at J, with 14 bases between the two ends. CDR1 is SGHNT and CDR2 is YYREEE in the germline V gene (reference sequence). The CDR3 sequence is 16 residues long. CDR3 region: CASSLDLTKRNEKLFF. The DNA for the CDR3 is TGTGCCAGCAGCTTGGACCTTACTAAGCGGAATGAAAAACTGTTTTTT. Drawing the rest from reference TRBV5-4 and TRBJ1-4, the complete variable domain is ETGVTQSPTHLIKTRGQQVTLRCSSQSGHNTVSWYQQALGQGPQFIFQYYREEENGRGNFPPRFSGLQFPNYSSELNVNALELDDSALYLCASSLDLTKRNEKLFFGSGTQLSVL.

The chain uses TRBV19 and TRBJ1-2; the D gene is possibly TRBD1 (6 bases). Germline lookup yields CDR1 LNHDA and CDR2 SQIVND (reference sequence). CDR3 length equals 14 residues. V was shortened by 5 bases and J by 4 bases, with 14 bases between the two germline ends. In DNA form, the CDR3 reads TGTGCCAGTAGTGTACAGACAGGAAGCTATGGCTACACCTTC. It is translated as CASSVQTGSYGYTF.

Only one count was recorded for this clone. The chain carries TRBV5-1 and TRBJ1-1, with D perhaps TRBD1 (5 bases). The CDR3 spans 14 residues. V was cut by 0 bases and J by 0 bases, with 6 bases left in between. Germline V CDR1 and CDR2: SGHRS, YFSETQ. CDR3 loop: CASSLEGMNTEAFF. The CDR3 DNA reads as TGCGCCAGCAGCTTGGAGGGGATGAACACTGAAGCTTTCTTT. Supplemented by reference TRBV5-1 and TRBJ1-1, the full variable domain reads KAGVTQTPRYLIKTRGQQVTLSCSPISGHRSVSWYQQTPGQGLQFLFEYFSETQRNKGNFPGRFSGRQFSNSRSEMNVSTLELGDSALYLCASSLEGMNTEAFFGQGTRLTVV.

The rearrangement links TRBV7-2 to TRBJ1-1, with 8 bases aligning to TRBD1. Germline V CDR1 and CDR2: SGHTA, FQGNSA. This CDR3 contains 16 residues. V was clipped by 2 bases and J by 4 bases; unmatched bases: 9. The CDR3 region is CASSLIGRGQRTEAFF. In DNA, the CDR3 is TGTGCCAGCAGCTTAATTGGCAGGGGGCAGCGCACTGAAGCTTTCTTT.

The J gene is TRBJ1-4, the V gene TRBV2; tentative D call: TRBD1 (6 bases). V was cut by 6 bases and J by 6 bases, with 20 bases left in between. CDR3 length equals 16 residues. The germline gives CDR1 SNHLY, CDR2 FYNNEI. The CDR3 DNA reads TGTGCCAGCAGGGTAAACACAGGGACGGTTTATGAAAAACTGTTTTTT. It yields the protein CASRVNTGTVYEKLFF. Based on the CDR3 plus reference TRBV2 and TRBJ1-4, the full variable domain is EPEVTQTPSHQVTQMGQEVILRCVPISNHLYFYWYRQILGQKVEFLVSFYNNEISEKSEIFDDQFSVERPDGSNFTLKIRSTKLEDSAMYFCASRVNTGTVYEKLFFGSGTQLSVL.

The chain uses TRBV19 and TRBJ1-5; D unresolved. In germline, CDR1 is LNHDA, CDR2 SQIVND (reference sequence). Trimming pared 5 bases from V and 0 bases from J, leaving 11 bases between. CDR3 size: 15 residues. CDR3 sequence reads: CASSSSLSSNQPQHF. CDR3 nucleotide sequence: TGTGCCAGTAGTTCAAGCCTAAGTAGCAATCAGCCCCAGCATTTT. Complete variable domain (other parts from reference TRBV19 and TRBJ1-5): DGGITQSPKYLFRKEGQNVTLSCEQNLNHDAMYWYRQDPGQGLRLIYYSQIVNDFQKGDIAEGYSVSREKKESFPLTVTSAQKNPTAFYLCASSSSLSSNQPQHFGDGTRLSIL.

The chain uses TRBV5-1 and TRBJ2-7; TRBD1 might be the D (5 bases). The CDR3 has 13 residues. V lost 4 bases and J lost 2, with 10 bases in between. From germline, CDR1 is SGHRS and CDR2 YFSETQ. The CDR3 nucleotides are TGCGCCAGCAGCAGGGGCCCTGCCTACGAGCAGTACTTC. As protein: CASSRGPAYEQYF.

V gene TRBV25-1 combines with J gene TRBJ1-1; a weak D match, TRBD1 (5 bases). The CDR3 runs to 15 residues. Germline-derived CDR1 and CDR2 are MGHDK and SYGVNS. The V end lost 7 bases, the J end lost 1 base, and 16 bases lay between the germline ends. Here the CDR3 DNA reads TGTGCCAGCACAAGGGGTTTACTAAAGAACACTGAAGCTTTCTTT. It specifies CASTRGLLKNTEAFF.

CDR3 region: CASSLLAGGQYNEQFF. In DNA, the CDR3 is TGTGCCAGCAGCCTACTAGCGGGCGGGCAATACAATGAGCAGTTCTTC. The chain uses TRBV7-3 and TRBJ2-1; 9 bases match TRBD2. Looked up from germline, CDR1 is SGHTA and CDR2 is FQGTGA. V shed 5 bases, J shed 4 bases, and the junction held 9 bases outside the gene matches. The CDR3 spans 16 residues.

This clone has just one count. The chain has TRBV7-9 and TRBJ2-3; the match to TRBD2 covers 8 bases. CDR3 length: 15 amino acids. CDR1 is SEHNR, CDR2 FQNEAQ, per germline (reference sequence). The junction had 8 bases not matched to a gene; V was cut back by 6 bases and J by 3 bases. The CDR3 loop reads CASSIGSGGTDTQYF. Here the CDR3 DNA reads TGTGCCAGCAGTATAGGCAGCGGGGGAACAGATACGCAGTATTTT. Filled out from reference TRBV7-9 and TRBJ2-3, the complete variable domain reads DTGVSQNPRHKITKRGQNVTFRCDPISEHNRLYWYRQTLGQGPEFLTYFQNEAQLEKSRLLSDRFSAERPKGSFSTLEIQRTEQGDSAMYLCASSIGSGGTDTQYFGPGTRLTVL.

The V gene is TRBV7-3, the J gene TRBJ2-2; D is perhaps TRBD2 (7 bases). CDR1 is SGHTA and CDR2 is FQGTGA in the germline V gene. The CDR3 is 15 residues long. Trimming pared 5 bases from V and 4 bases from J, leaving 14 bases between. The chain's CDR3 is CASSGGAPGTGELFF. The CDR3 DNA follows: TGTGCCAGCAGCGGGGGGGCGCCCGGCACCGGGGAGCTGTTTTTT.

This clone was recorded only once. This chain uses TRBV4-1 with TRBJ2-3; D unclear. V dropped 0 bases and J dropped 1 base, with 8 bases sitting between them. Germline loops: CDR1 MGHRA, CDR2 YSYEKL. The length of the CDR3 is 15 residues. The CDR3 sequence is CASSQDDTGTDTQYF. The CDR3, as DNA: TGCGCCAGCAGCCAAGACGACACGGGCACAGATACGCAGTATTTT.

This clone was seen once. The CDR3 carries no conserved terminal phenylalanine or tryptophan, so it likely arises from a read error. The DNA is left out, because the CDR3 cannot be placed on it with certainty; the CDR3 is given as TCRdb lists it. The rearrangement links TRBV4-1 to TRBJ2-4; the table gives TRBD1 as D, unverified against the DNA. The CDR3 adds up to 13 amino acids, both ends counted. The germline V gene has CDR1 MGHRA and CDR2 YSYEKL. CDR3 region: CASSQRTGSPLLA.

V and J are TRBV30 and TRBJ2-1, with D maybe TRBD2 (6 bases). In germline, CDR1 is GTSNPN, CDR2 SVGIG (reference sequence). The CDR3 is made up of 16 amino acids. Trimming removed 2 bases from V and 4 bases from J, with 18 bases in between. In DNA, the CDR3 is TGTGCCTGGAGTATCAGCGGGCGATACCTTTACAATGAGCAGTTCTTC. Encoded protein: CAWSISGRYLYNEQFF.

The rearrangement links TRBV7-7 to TRBJ1-4; TRBD1 matches 9 bases. The CDR3 consists of 14 residues. V trimming: 2 bases; J trimming: 6 bases; junction bases outside the gene matches: 1. Germline CDR1 reads SSHAT; CDR2 reads FNYEAQ (reference sequence). The CDR3 sequence: CASSLNRGHEKLFF. DNA for the CDR3: TGTGCCAGCAGCTTAAACAGGGGGCATGAAAAACTGTTTTTT.

The sample holds one count of this clone. The chain links TRBV7-9 to TRBJ1-5; D may be TRBD1 (6 bases). Deletions cut 3 bases from V and 7 bases from J, with 10 bases between. Germline V gene data show CDR1 as SEHNR and CDR2 as FQNEAQ (reference sequence). The CDR3 length is 13 residues. CDR3 sequence: CASSFADSQPQHF. The CDR3, as DNA: TGTGCCAGCAGCTTCGCGGACAGCCAGCCCCAGCATTTT.

V and J are TRBV4-1 and TRBJ1-1; D unclear. V was pared by 2 bases and J by 2 bases, with 9 bases between. There are 14 residues in the CDR3. Germline lookup yields CDR1 MGHRA and CDR2 YSYEKL. CDR3 sequence: CASSQPGINTEAFF. The CDR3 DNA sequence: TGCGCCAGCAGCCAACCAGGAATAAACACTGAAGCTTTCTTT.

The gene calls are TRBV7-2 and TRBJ2-7; maybe TRBD2 (5 bases). Trimming removed 1 base from V and 4 bases from J, with 14 bases in between. The CDR3 spans 15 residues. Germline CDR1 and CDR2: SGHTA and FQGNSA. The CDR3 region is CASSLGFRSGYEQYF. DNA for the CDR3: TGTGCCAGCAGCTTAGGGTTTAGATCGGGGTACGAGCAGTACTTC.

This clone was found once. CDR3 bases: TGTGCCATCAGTTCCGGGCTAGCGGAAGAGACCCAGTACTTC. As protein: CAISSGLAEETQYF. This chain connects TRBV10-3 to TRBJ2-5; TRBD2 aligns across 7 bases. CDR1 and CDR2 (germline): ENHRY, SYGVKD. This CDR3 region has 14 residues. Germline trimming cut 5 bases from V and 3 bases from J; bases unmatched to any gene: 6.

V and J are TRBV4-2 and TRBJ1-2, with 7 nucleotides matching TRBD1. Germline assignment: CDR1 LGHNA and CDR2 YNFKEQ. CDR3 length equals 18 residues. The ends lost 1 base at V and 2 bases at J; junction bases unmatched: 13. Here the CDR3 reads CASSQANKYKQGNYGYTF. CDR3 in DNA: TGTGCCAGCAGCCAAGCCAATAAATATAAACAGGGGAACTATGGCTACACCTTC.

The chain carries TRBV18 and TRBJ1-1, with TRBD1 matching 7 bases. V lost 5 bases, J lost 4 bases, and 4 bases stayed unmatched. CDR3 length: 13 residues. Germline-derived CDR1 and CDR2 are KGHSH and LQKENI. CDR3 amino acids: CASSAYRGTEAFF. CDR3 nucleotide sequence: TGTGCCAGCTCAGCATACAGGGGCACTGAAGCTTTCTTT.

The genes are TRBV7-9 and TRBJ1-1; D perhaps matches TRBD1 (6 bases). The CDR3 runs 15 residues. Germline CDR1 is SEHNR and CDR2 is FQNEAQ (reference sequence). Deletions cut 5 bases from V and 2 bases from J, with 15 bases between. This CDR3 reads CASSPKGTLNTEAFF. In nucleotides, the CDR3 is TGTGCCAGCAGCCCAAAGGGGACACTAAACACTGAAGCTTTCTTT.